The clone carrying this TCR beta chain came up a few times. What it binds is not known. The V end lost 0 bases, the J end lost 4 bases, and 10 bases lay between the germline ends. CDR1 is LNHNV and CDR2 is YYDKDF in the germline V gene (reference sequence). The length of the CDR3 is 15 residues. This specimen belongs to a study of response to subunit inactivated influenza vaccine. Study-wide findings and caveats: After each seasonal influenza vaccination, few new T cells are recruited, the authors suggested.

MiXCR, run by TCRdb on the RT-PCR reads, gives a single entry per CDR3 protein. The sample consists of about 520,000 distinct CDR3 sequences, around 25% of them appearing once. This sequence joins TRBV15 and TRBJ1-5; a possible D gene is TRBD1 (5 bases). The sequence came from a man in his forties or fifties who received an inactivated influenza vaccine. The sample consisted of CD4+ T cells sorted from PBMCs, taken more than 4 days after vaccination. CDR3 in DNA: TGTGCCACCAGCAGAGATCTTCGGGGGAATCAGCCCCAGCATTTT. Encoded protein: CATSRDLRGNQPQHF.